The clone carrying this TCR beta chain was counted ten times or more. Its antigen is undetermined. Patients with uncontrolled infections, other autoimmune diseases, pregnancy or lactation were excluded. Authors of the study amplified TCR beta CDR3 regions from RNA transcripts. Primed by the HTBI set, a first-round RT-PCR was run on the TCR CDR3. Each CDR3 protein gets one entry after TCRdb re-called the multiplex PCR reads with MiXCR. The table has some 740,000 distinct CDR3 sequences, around 13% seen once. The source of the sample is a study of T cells in Graves' hyperthyroidism and ophthalmopathy. Across the whole study: The blood sample was taken at first diagnosis, before treatment began.

Study-level results: Blood also contained most expanded thyroid clonotypes above 0.001. Before onset, ophthalmopathy was predicted by the model a median roughly six months earlier.

In germline, CDR1 is LGHDT, CDR2 YNNKEL (reference sequence). The CDR3 is 17 residues long. V lost 5 bases, J lost 7 bases, and 19 bases stayed unmatched. This chain links TRBV3-1 with TRBJ2-5; 7 bases are a match to TRBD1. Sequencing input: blood. This TCR came from a woman between 18 and 29 years old with Graves' hyperthyroidism. CDR3 nucleotide sequence: TGTGCCAGCAGCGACACCCTCGACAGGGCCCAGGCGGTGACCCAGTACTTC. Translated: CASSDTLDRAQAVTQYF.